This T cell receptor beta chain comes out of a study of radiation and T cells in renal cell carcinoma. Regarding the study as a whole: In blood, top tumor clones expanded by 2 weeks, shrinking by 4. Pretreatment tumor biopsies were lacking, so baseline clonotypes are unknown.

The V gene's germline CDR1 is SGHRS and CDR2 YFSETQ. The CDR3 consists of 16 residues. V shed 3 bases, J shed 2 bases, and the junction held 9 bases outside the gene matches. Indicated time point: baseline pretreatment blood. The treatment here: 15 Gy SBRT to primary tumor, nephrectomy 4 weeks later. Profiling relied on immunoSEQ multiplex PCR, and the TCRdb table lists in-frame clones only, not all of them. Of roughly 100,000 clones listed, approximately 86% are singletons. Details on this clone: Its antigen is still unknown.

The rearrangement links TRBV5-1 to TRBJ1-2, with 8 bases matching TRBD1. The starting material was blood, obtained from a patient whose treatment included radiotherapy and nephrectomy. The receptor comes from a man aged 50 to 59 with renal cell carcinoma. In DNA, the CDR3 is TGCGCCAGCAGCTCCCAGATGACAGGGGAGAACTATGGCTACACCTTC. Its protein product is CASSSQMTGENYGYTF. Filled out from reference TRBV5-1 and TRBJ1-2, the complete variable domain reads KAGVTQTPRYLIKTRGQQVTLSCSPISGHRSVSWYQQTPGQGLQFLFEYFSETQRNKGNFPGRFSGRQFSNSRSEMNVSTLELGDSALYLCASSSQMTGENYGYTFGSGTRLTVV.